This T cell receptor beta chain was sequenced during a study of T-cell memory formation after mild COVID-19. From germline, CDR1 is SGHDT and CDR2 YYEEEE. This CDR3 comprises 13 residues. Trimming left V 6 bases short and J 3 bases short, with 12 bases between. Via MiXCR, TCRdb re-called the 5' RACE reads, giving one row per CDR3 protein. The sample holds over 70,000 distinct CDR3 sequences, around 13% seen once. The sequence came from an adult woman who had mild COVID-19 (a few samples of this study predate the infection). Cell type and time point are not known. J is TRBJ1-2 and V is TRBV5-6; D might be TRBD1 (5 bases). Sequenced: PBMCs or a T cell subset sorted from them (not recorded which). In DNA form, the CDR3 reads TGTGCCAGCACCCTCGCGGGGGACTATGGCTACACCTTC. Protein: CASTLAGDYGYTF. The full variable domain, its missing parts supplied by reference TRBV5-6 and TRBJ1-2, is DAGVTQSPTHLIKTRGQQVTLRCSPKSGHDTVSWYQQALGQGPQFIFQYYEEEERQRGNFPDRFSGHQFPNYSSELNVNALLLGDSALYLCASTLAGDYGYTFGSGTRLTVV.